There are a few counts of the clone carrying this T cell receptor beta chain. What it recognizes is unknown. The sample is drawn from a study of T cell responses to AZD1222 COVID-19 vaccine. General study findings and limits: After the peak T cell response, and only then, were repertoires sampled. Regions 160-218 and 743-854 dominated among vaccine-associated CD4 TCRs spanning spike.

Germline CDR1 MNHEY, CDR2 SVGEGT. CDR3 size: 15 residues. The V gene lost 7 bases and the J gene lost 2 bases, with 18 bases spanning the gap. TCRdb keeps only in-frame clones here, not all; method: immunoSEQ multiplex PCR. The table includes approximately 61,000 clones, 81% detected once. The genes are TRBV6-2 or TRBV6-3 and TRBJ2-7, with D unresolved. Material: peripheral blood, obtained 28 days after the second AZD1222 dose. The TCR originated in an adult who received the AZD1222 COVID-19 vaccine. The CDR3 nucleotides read TGTGCCAGCATCCCGCTTTTAGACGGTACCTACGAGCAGTACTTC. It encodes CASIPLLDGTYEQYF.